This T cell receptor (beta chain) was obtained from a study of immune evolution from preneoplasia to lung adenocarcinoma. Whole-study findings and limits: Normal lung had the highest top T cell clone frequencies.

With respect to this clone: Its antigen remains unidentified.

Resections took place in Japan or China from the mid-2010s to the late 2010s. Some clones are missing from TCRdb's copy, which holds only in-frame ones; the method was immunoSEQ multiplex PCR. The sample holds roughly 5,400 clones, more than 80% seen once. This CDR3 has 14 residues. Germline CDR1 reads MDHEN; CDR2 reads SYDVKM. The germline V and J ends were trimmed by 5 bases and 3 bases, with 12 bases remaining between them. The chain has TRBV28 and TRBJ2-3; D is possibly TRBD2 (5 bases). The source of this sequence is a donor aged 70 or over with lung adenocarcinoma. Sequencing was done on a sample of FFPE adjacent normal lung tissue. CDR3 loop: CASSPLGVTDTQYF. CDR3 sequence (DNA): TGTGCCAGCAGTCCCCTCGGGGTTACAGATACGCAGTATTTT.